This paragraph covers one TCR beta chain sequence. The sample originates from a study of CD8 T cells in Susac syndrome. Study details: Each patient with Susac syndrome, at the time of blood draw, was therapy-naive, on corticosteroids, or on intravenous immunoglobulin alone.

Random hexamers served to reverse transcribe roughly 0.45 to 1 ug RNA. TCRdb reprocessed the immunoSEQ multiplex PCR reads via MiXCR and lists one record per CDR3 protein. Found here are 160,000 or so distinct CDR3 sequences, approximately 94% of them singletons; the top ten hold 0.12%. High-throughput TCR beta sequencing covered peripheral CD8+ and CD4+ T cells. The TCR sequence derives from a human donor with Susac syndrome. Sequenced: CD4+ T cells from PBMCs.

CDR3: CATSHDYSNQPQHF. For the CDR3, the DNA is TGTGCCACCAGTCACGATTATAGCAATCAGCCCCAGCATTTT. The gene calls are TRBV15 and TRBJ1-5; D is unclear. V was pared by 6 bases and J by 0 bases, with 9 bases between. This CDR3 has 14 residues. CDR1 LNHNV and CDR2 YYDKDF come from the germline V gene (reference sequence).